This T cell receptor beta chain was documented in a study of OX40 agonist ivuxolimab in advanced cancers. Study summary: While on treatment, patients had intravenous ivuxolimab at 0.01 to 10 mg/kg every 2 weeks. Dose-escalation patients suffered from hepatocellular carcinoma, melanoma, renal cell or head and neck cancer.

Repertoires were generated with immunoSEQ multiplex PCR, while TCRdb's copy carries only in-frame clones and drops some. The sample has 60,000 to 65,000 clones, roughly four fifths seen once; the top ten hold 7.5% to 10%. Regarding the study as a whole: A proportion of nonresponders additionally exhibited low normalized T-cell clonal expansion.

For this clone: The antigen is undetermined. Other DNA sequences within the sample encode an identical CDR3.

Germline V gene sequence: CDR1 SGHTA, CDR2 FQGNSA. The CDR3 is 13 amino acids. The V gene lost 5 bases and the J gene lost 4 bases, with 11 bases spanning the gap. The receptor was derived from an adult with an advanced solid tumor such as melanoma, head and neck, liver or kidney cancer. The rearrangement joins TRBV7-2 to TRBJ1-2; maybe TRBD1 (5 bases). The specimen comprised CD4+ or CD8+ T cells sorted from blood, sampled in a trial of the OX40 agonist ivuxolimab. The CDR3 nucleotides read TGTGCCAGCAGCCTGGGGGGTAGCTATGGCTACACCTTC. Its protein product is CASSLGGSYGYTF.